The 21 T cell receptor beta chains below all came from one sample that was sequenced in a study of beta chain features in type 1 diabetes. Of the isolated RNA, all was reverse transcribed, and so the sequenced material was expressed TCRB transcripts. This table comes from immunoSEQ multiplex PCR, and its TCRdb copy is limited to in-frame clones, with some not included. This sample has just under 150,000 clones, with about 10% found just once. Sequenced input: naive CD4+ T cells from blood. These receptors came from a man aged 18 to 29 in good health.

The chain combines TRBV10-1 with TRBJ1-3, with unresolved D. The ends were cut back, 1 base at V and 0 bases at J, with 7 bases in the middle. This CDR3 has 15 amino acids. Looked up from germline, CDR1 is WNHNN and CDR2 is SYGVQD (reference sequence). CDR3 DNA sequence: TGCGCCAGCAGTGAGTTTGGAGACTCTGGAAACACCATATATTTT. This codes for CASSEFGDSGNTIYF.

This clone has a handful of counts. The V call is TRBV27, the J call TRBJ2-3, with TRBD2 identical over 9 bases. With V trimmed by 6 bases and J by 4 bases, 8 bases remained unmatched. CDR1 and CDR2 from the germline V gene are MNHEY and SMNVEV (reference sequence). The CDR3 is 15 residues long. In DNA, the CDR3 is TGTGCCAGCAGGCCGGCGGGGGGGGCTGCAGATACGCAGTATTTT. Residues: CASRPAGGAADTQYF.

This clone was counted between two and nine times. This CDR3 is also generated by other DNA sequences in the sample. V and J are TRBV5-1 and TRBJ1-2; TRBD1 matches at 9 bases. There are 13 residues in the CDR3. CDR1 and CDR2 from the germline V gene are SGHRS and YFSETQ. Losses at the gene ends were 4 bases for V and 6 bases for J; bases not matched to a gene: 4. The CDR3 region is CASSIRQGDGYTF. The CDR3 DNA is TGCGCCAGCAGCATAAGACAGGGGGATGGCTACACCTTC.

V usage is TRBV2 and J usage is TRBJ2-2, with 7 bases matching TRBD1. V lost 5 bases to trimming and J lost 5 bases; unmatched junction nucleotides: 5. Germline values: CDR1 SNHLY, CDR2 FYNNEI. CDR3 size: 14 residues. The CDR3 nucleotides read TGTGCCAGCAGTTTGGGACAGACGACCGGGGAGCTGTTTTTT. It is translated as CASSLGQTTGELFF.

V is TRBV6-1 and J is TRBJ2-3, with 10 bases identical to TRBD2. The junction had 1 base not matched to a gene; V was cut back by 0 bases and J by 1 base. This CDR3 is 16 amino acids long. CDR1 is MNHNS, CDR2 SASEGT, per germline. CDR3 protein: CASSEALAGGTDTQYF. The DNA of the CDR3 is TGTGCCAGCAGTGAAGCCCTAGCGGGGGGCACAGATACGCAGTATTTT.

This clone occurred a few times. The chain uses TRBV9 and TRBJ1-4; 9 bases line up with TRBD1. Germline CDR1 SGDLS, CDR2 YYNGEE. V lost 0 bases and J lost 10; bases outside the gene matches: 7. The CDR3 is 15 residues long. CDR3 DNA sequence: TGTGCCAGCAGCGTAGAGGGACAGGGTCGTAGAAAACTGTTTTTT. It codes for CASSVEGQGRRKLFF.

The chain recombines TRBV5-4 with TRBJ1-4; 7 nucleotides line up with TRBD1. The CDR3 runs 14 residues. CDR1 and CDR2 (germline): SGHNT, YYREEE (reference sequence). The trim removed 4 bases at V and 7 bases at J, leaving 7 bases unmatched. Here the CDR3 DNA reads TGTGCCAGCAGCCACCGCGGGACAGTTGAAAAACTGTTTTTT. It encodes CASSHRGTVEKLFF.

The rearrangement joins TRBV5-1 to TRBJ2-1; D is unresolved. Germline CDR1 reads SGHRS; CDR2 reads YFSETQ. This CDR3 spans 12 amino acids. V was shortened by 7 bases and J by 8 bases, with 13 bases between the two germline ends. CDR3 region: CASRGSAHEQFF. CDR3 bases: TGCGCCAGCCGCGGATCGGCCCATGAGCAGTTCTTC. The full variable domain, with the rest looked up from reference TRBV5-1 and TRBJ2-1, is KAGVTQTPRYLIKTRGQQVTLSCSPISGHRSVSWYQQTPGQGLQFLFEYFSETQRNKGNFPGRFSGRQFSNSRSEMNVSTLELGDSALYLCASRGSAHEQFFGPGTRLTVL.

V usage is TRBV29-1 and J usage is TRBJ2-1; 10 nucleotides match TRBD2. Germline V gene sequence: CDR1 SQVTM, CDR2 ANQGSEA. CDR3 length: 16 residues. The V and J ends lost 2 bases and 4 bases, in that order; junction bases with no gene match: 8. This chain's CDR3 is CSVETNSGGPYNEQFF. Written as DNA, the CDR3 is TGCAGCGTTGAAACTAATAGCGGGGGGCCATACAATGAGCAGTTCTTC.

This chain joins TRBV7-2 and TRBJ1-5; 7 nucleotides line up with TRBD1. This CDR3 spans 18 amino acids. Trimming took 3 bases from V and 0 from J; bases not matched to a gene: 11. CDR1 and CDR2 from the germline V gene are SGHTA and FQGNSA. The CDR3 spells CASSLSGGPVNSNQPQHF. The CDR3 bases are TGTGCCAGCAGCTTGTCAGGGGGGCCCGTGAATAGCAATCAGCCCCAGCATTTT.

This clone was recorded a few times. The rearrangement uses TRBV19 and TRBJ1-5, with TRBD1 matching over 10 bases. There are 16 residues in the CDR3. Losses at the gene ends were 8 bases for V and 3 bases for J; bases not matched to a gene: 10. The germline gives CDR1 LNHDA, CDR2 SQIVND (reference sequence). CDR3 nucleotide sequence: TGTGCCAGTTCAAAAAGGACAGGGGGTTTCAATCAGCCCCAGCATTTT. This codes for CASSKRTGGFNQPQHF.

Only a few counts were recorded for this clone. V usage is TRBV2 and J usage is TRBJ2-2, with 7 bases identical to TRBD1. Germline V gene sequence: CDR1 SNHLY, CDR2 FYNNEI. After removal of 6 bases from V and 2 bases from J, the junction contained 6 bases not matched to a gene. The CDR3 sequence is 15 residues long. The CDR3 nucleotides are TGTGCCAGCAGACAAAGGGGGCGAAACACCGGGGAGCTGTTTTTT. Residues: CASRQRGRNTGELFF.

This chain links TRBV6-6 with TRBJ2-7; TRBD1 is a possible D gene (7 bases). Germline CDR1 reads MNHNY; CDR2 reads SVGAGI (reference sequence). CDR3 size: 15 residues. The V end lost 7 bases, the J end lost 1 base, and 17 bases lay between the germline ends. CDR3: CASKRGQEGSYEQYF. In DNA, the CDR3 is TGTGCCAGCAAAAGAGGACAGGAGGGGTCCTACGAGCAGTACTTC.

This clone was seen a few times. J is TRBJ1-6 and V is TRBV7-9; TRBD1 agrees at 7 bases. Unmatched junction bases numbered 6, after V lost 10 bases and J lost 6 bases. Germline CDR1 and CDR2: SEHNR and FQNEAQ (reference sequence). This CDR3 has 13 amino acids. CDR3 protein: CAIEEGANSPLHF. Here the CDR3 DNA reads TGTGCCATCGAAGAGGGGGCTAATTCACCCCTCCACTTT. Full variable domain (rest looked up from reference TRBV7-9 and TRBJ1-6): DTGVSQNPRHKITKRGQNVTFRCDPISEHNRLYWYRQTLGQGPEFLTYFQNEAQLEKSRLLSDRFSAERPKGSFSTLEIQRTEQGDSAMYLCAIEEGANSPLHFGNGTRLTVT.

The chain carries TRBV7-8 and TRBJ2-5, with 8 bases lining up with TRBD2. The CDR3 is made up of 13 amino acids. V gave up 6 bases and J gave up 7 bases; unmatched junction bases: 7. Per germline, CDR1 SGHVS and CDR2 FQNEAQ. In DNA, the CDR3 is TGTGCCAGCAGTACCGGGGGGGCGGCGACCCAGTACTTC. Its protein is CASSTGGAATQYF.

The genes are TRBV7-3 and TRBJ2-2; 9 bases fit TRBD1. V trimming: 5 bases; J trimming: 5 bases; junction bases outside the gene matches: 9. Germline CDR1 is SGHTA and CDR2 is FQGTGA. The CDR3 spans 16 residues. CDR3 sequence: CASSLRTGVGTGELFF. The CDR3 coding sequence is TGTGCCAGCAGCCTTAGGACAGGGGTGGGAACCGGGGAGCTGTTTTTT. The full variable domain, with the rest looked up from reference TRBV7-3 and TRBJ2-2, is GAGVSQTPSNKVTEKGKYVELRCDPISGHTALYWYRQSLGQGPEFLIYFQGTGAADDSGLPNDRFFAVRPEGSVSTLKIQRTERGDSAVYLCASSLRTGVGTGELFFGEGSRLTVL.

This chain joins TRBV18 and TRBJ1-5; D gene ambiguous. Germline assignment: CDR1 KGHSH and CDR2 LQKENI. This CDR3 has 14 amino acids. V was pared by 4 bases and J by 0 bases, with 7 bases between. Here the CDR3 DNA reads TGTGCCAGCTCACTAGAAGATAGCAATCAGCCCCAGCATTTT. Protein sequence: CASSLEDSNQPQHF.

This clone has more than one count but fewer than ten. The gene calls are TRBV5-1 and TRBJ2-7, with 8 positions matching TRBD2. Germline lookup yields CDR1 SGHRS and CDR2 YFSETQ. With V trimmed by 3 bases and J by 3 bases, 8 bases remained unmatched. The CDR3 is 15 residues long. CDR3 region: CASSSQAGVNYEQYF. The CDR3 DNA follows: TGCGCCAGCAGCTCCCAAGCGGGGGTGAACTACGAGCAGTACTTC.

This clone was picked up many times. An end of the junction differs from the germline gene, which may be a read error. This chain uses TRBV7-2 with TRBJ2-4; the match to TRBD2 covers 7 bases. Germline V lookup: CDR1 SGHTA, CDR2 FQGNSA. The CDR3 contains 12 residues. This chain's CDR3 is CASSLDISGLWF. CDR3 in DNA: TGTGCCAGCAGCTTAGATATTAGCGGGCTATGGTTC.

The chain is built from TRBV19 and TRBJ1-1; 8 bases map to TRBD1. The CDR3 runs 15 residues. Germline V gene lookup returns CDR1 LNHDA and CDR2 SQIVND (reference sequence). The V and J ends lost 0 bases and 10 bases, in that order; junction bases with no gene match: 10. CDR3 sequence: CASSIEPGGLAGAFF. CDR3 sequence (DNA): TGTGCCAGTAGTATAGAGCCAGGGGGCCTGGCGGGAGCTTTCTTT.

This clone was recorded a few times. The CDR3 here is CASSLINQPQHF. The CDR3 DNA sequence: TGTGCCAGCAGTCTAATCAATCAGCCCCAGCATTTT. The V gene is TRBV27, the J gene TRBJ1-5; D remains unclear. V lost 5 bases to trimming and J lost 3 bases, with 5 bases between them. Germline lookup yields CDR1 MNHEY and CDR2 SMNVEV (reference sequence). The CDR3 is made up of 12 amino acids.